These 20 T cell receptor beta chains were all obtained from the same sample, sequenced in a study of T cell responses to AZD1222 COVID-19 vaccine. Profiled with immunoSEQ multiplex PCR; TCRdb holds only in-frame clones, not every one. The sample has about 150,000 clones; roughly nine tenths are singletons. The sample was peripheral blood, taken on day 0 of AZD1222 vaccination. All receptors derive from an adult in good health.

CDR3 amino acids: CASSISELGEQYF. DNA of the CDR3: TGTGCCAGCTCCATTTCAGAGCTGGGCGAGCAGTACTTC. This chain links TRBV6-5 with TRBJ2-7, with D unresolved. This CDR3 region has 13 residues. Germline V CDR1 and CDR2: MNHEY, SVGAGI. V was cut by 8 bases and J by 6 bases, with 17 bases left in between.

The V and J genes are TRBV11-3 and TRBJ1-1; TRBD1 aligns across 7 bases. The germline V gene encodes CDR1 SGHNT and CDR2 YENEEA. The CDR3 totals 18 residues. The trim removed 4 bases at V and 0 bases at J, leaving 14 bases unmatched. The CDR3 DNA reads as TGTGCCAGCAGCTGCCACAGGGGACAACGAGGCCTGAACACTGAAGCTTTCTTT. It is translated as CASSCHRGQRGLNTEAFF. Filled out from reference TRBV11-3 and TRBJ1-1, the complete variable domain reads EAGVVQSPRYKIIEKKQPVAFWCNPISGHNTLYWYLQNLGQGPELLIRYENEEAVDDSQLPKDRFSAERLKGVDSTLKIQPAELGDSAVYLCASSCHRGQRGLNTEAFFGQGTRLTVV.

The V and J genes are TRBV27 and TRBJ1-2, with D hard to call. The V gene lost 6 bases and the J gene lost 4 bases, with 18 bases spanning the gap. Germline V gene sequence: CDR1 MNHEY, CDR2 SMNVEV (reference sequence). CDR3 length: 15 amino acids. The CDR3 reads CASRSGTPLRYGYTF. CDR3 bases: TGTGCCAGCAGGTCGGGAACACCGCTTCGCTATGGCTACACCTTC.

This chain joins TRBV6-2 or TRBV6-3 and TRBJ1-1; D gene unclear. The germline CDR1 and CDR2 sequences are MNHEY and SVGEGT. The CDR3 runs to 16 residues. V was clipped by 0 bases and J by 2 bases, with 13 bases between them. CDR3 bases: TGTGCCAGCAGTTACTCTCGATTCTCCCTCAACACTGAAGCTTTCTTT. Amino acids: CASSYSRFSLNTEAFF.

Concerning this clone itself: The sample carries other DNA sequences with the same CDR3. J is TRBJ2-7 and V is TRBV5-1; D uncertain. The CDR3 runs to 13 residues. CDR1 is SGHRS and CDR2 is YFSETQ in the germline V gene. Trimming took off 0 bases at V and 4 bases at J, with 8 bases between the two ends. The CDR3 nucleotides read TGCGCCAGCAGCTTGGACTCCCTGTACGAGCAGTACTTC. Translated, it gives CASSLDSLYEQYF.

As for this clone: The sample has other DNA sequences that encode this CDR3 too. V usage is TRBV24-1 and J usage is TRBJ1-2; possibly TRBD1 for D (5 bases). The CDR3 loop spans 14 amino acids. Trimming pared 0 bases from V and 2 bases from J, leaving 6 bases between. Germline CDR1 reads KGHDR; CDR2 reads SFDVKD. The CDR3 DNA sequence: TGTGCCACCAGTGATTTGCGGGGCAACTATGGCTACACCTTC. This gives the protein CATSDLRGNYGYTF.

The V and J genes are TRBV7-3 and TRBJ2-1, with 8 positions matching TRBD1. Germline assignment: CDR1 SGHTA and CDR2 FQGTGA. Trimming cost V 4 bases and J 5 bases; bases outside gene matches: 1. The CDR3 spans 13 residues. DNA of the CDR3: TGTGCCAGCAGCTCGACAGGGGACAATGAGCAGTTCTTC. Translated: CASSSTGDNEQFF.

V gene TRBV10-3 combines with J gene TRBJ2-5; no reliable D call. Deletions cut 3 bases from V and 5 bases from J, with 13 bases between. The CDR3 extends over 14 amino acids. The germline gives CDR1 ENHRY, CDR2 SYGVKD. The CDR3 sequence is CAISEEIVEETQYF. DNA of the CDR3: TGTGCCATCAGTGAAGAAATAGTTGAGGAGACCCAGTACTTC.

This chain joins TRBV7-9 and TRBJ2-5, with 13 bases lining up with TRBD2. V trimming: 5 bases; J trimming: 4 bases; junction bases outside the gene matches: 7. Germline values: CDR1 SEHNR, CDR2 FQNEAQ (reference sequence). This CDR3 comprises 16 residues. The CDR3 DNA reads as TGTGCCAGCAGCCCAGGACTAGCGGGAGTATCAGAGACCCAGTACTTC. Amino acid sequence: CASSPGLAGVSETQYF.

The V gene is TRBV27, the J gene TRBJ1-2; D may be TRBD1 (5 bases). Trimming took 4 bases from V and 4 from J, leaving 16 bases between them. The CDR3 runs 15 residues. CDR1 is MNHEY and CDR2 is SMNVEV in the germline V gene (reference sequence). The DNA of the CDR3 is TGTGCCAGCAGTTCCTACCTGACAGCTTTCTATGGCTACACCTTC. Amino acid sequence: CASSSYLTAFYGYTF.

The chain employs TRBV2 and TRBJ2-1; either TRBD1 or TRBD2 may supply D (6 bases each). CDR1 SNHLY and CDR2 FYNNEI come from the germline V gene. V lost 10 bases and J lost 5, with 18 bases in between. The CDR3 runs to 14 residues. The CDR3: CAILRDITNNEQFF. For the CDR3, the DNA is TGTGCCATCCTGCGGGACATCACCAACAATGAGCAGTTCTTC.

The rearrangement joins TRBV19 to TRBJ2-2, with 8 bases identical to TRBD2. With V trimmed by 6 bases and J by 5 bases, 8 bases remained unmatched. The CDR3 is 15 amino acids. Germline V gene data show CDR1 as LNHDA and CDR2 as SQIVND (reference sequence). The CDR3 DNA reads as TGTGCCAGTAGCTCCATCGGGGGGGGGACCGGGGAGCTGTTTTTT. The encoded protein is CASSSIGGGTGELFF.

The rearrangement joins TRBV28 to TRBJ1-4; TRBD1 might be the D (5 bases). This CDR3 is built from 14 residues. CDR1 and CDR2 (germline): MDHEN, SYDVKM. V was trimmed by 3 bases and J by 5 bases, leaving 10 bases between them. The CDR3 loop reads CASSFSGANEKLFF. The DNA of the CDR3 is TGTGCCAGCAGTTTTTCCGGGGCGAATGAAAAACTGTTTTTT.

V gene TRBV30 combines with J gene TRBJ2-3, with 10 positions matching TRBD1. CDR3 length equals 15 residues. From germline, CDR1 is GTSNPN and CDR2 SVGIG (reference sequence). V shed 3 bases and J 1 base; nucleotides not matched to a gene: 4. The CDR3 spells CAWSQGTGGTDTQYF. CDR3 nucleotides: TGTGCCTGGAGCCAAGGGACAGGGGGCACAGATACGCAGTATTTT.

The V and J genes are TRBV19 and TRBJ1-5, with a tentative D call TRBD1 (5 bases). V was trimmed by 3 bases and J by 1 base, leaving 22 bases between them. In germline, CDR1 is LNHDA, CDR2 SQIVND (reference sequence). CDR3 length equals 19 residues. The CDR3 DNA follows: TGTGCCAGTAGTATTTTGGGCCTTTTAGGGCAGGGAAGCAATCAGCCCCAGCATTTT. Protein sequence: CASSILGLLGQGSNQPQHF.

The chain couples TRBV20-1 to TRBJ1-5; D ambiguous. This CDR3 is 10 amino acids long. The germline V gene has CDR1 DFQATT and CDR2 SNEGSKA (reference sequence). V was clipped by 6 bases and J by 7 bases, with 7 bases between them. CDR3 DNA sequence: TGCAGTGCCGCCGGGCAGCCCCAGCATTTT. Translation gives CSAAGQPQHF.

CDR3 in amino acids: CASSLGGTVYGYTF. The CDR3 DNA reads as TGTGCCAGCAGCTTGGGAGGGACGGTCTATGGCTACACCTTC. The V gene is TRBV5-6, the J gene TRBJ1-2; a possible D gene is TRBD1 (5 bases). From germline, CDR1 is SGHDT and CDR2 YYEEEE. The ends were cut back, 0 bases at V and 4 bases at J, with 10 bases in the middle. CDR3 length: 14 amino acids.

This rearrangement joins TRBV3-1 (or the pseudogene TRBV3-2) to TRBJ2-6, with D tentatively TRBD1 (6 bases). CDR3 length equals 17 residues. CDR1 and CDR2 (germline): LGHDT, YNNKEL (reference sequence). V was clipped by 0 bases and J by 2 bases, with 11 bases between them. The CDR3 sequence is CASSQDLPGAGANVLTF. The CDR3, as DNA: TGTGCCAGCAGCCAAGATCTTCCAGGGGCTGGGGCCAACGTCCTGACTTTC.

The chain couples TRBV27 to TRBJ2-5; the match to TRBD1 covers 8 bases. Germline loops: CDR1 MNHEY, CDR2 SMNVEV (reference sequence). The CDR3 loop spans 13 amino acids. V lost 5 bases and J lost 11; bases outside the gene matches: 10. The CDR3, as DNA: TGTGCCAGCAGTCCGGCGACAGGGGCCCAACAGTACTTC. Translated: CASSPATGAQQYF.

The J gene is TRBJ1-5, the V gene TRBV6-2 or TRBV6-3; TRBD1 aligns across 11 bases. V was pared by 5 bases and J by 4 bases, with 7 bases of the junction left unmatched. The CDR3 loop spans 16 amino acids. Germline CDR1 and CDR2: MNHEY and SVGEGT. CDR3 amino acids: CASSDPGTGGNQPQHF. The CDR3 DNA reads TGTGCCAGCAGTGATCCCGGGACAGGGGGTAATCAGCCCCAGCATTTT.